The clone carrying this T cell receptor beta chain was observed many times. Its antigen is not identified. The data originate from a study of human T cells and chemical hapten exposure. Notes on the study in general: Sensitizing to DPC left TCRs with a frequency above 1 in 1000 unaltered.

Specified time point: healthy volunteer bleed at 2 weeks. Unseparated into fractions, whole blood served as the source from which total RNA was extracted. The library attached unique molecular identifiers to individual cDNA molecules. Per the original data handling: TCRs per sample had a median of around 98,000 and ranged from about 23,224 to 750,000. TCRdb itself ran the RACE reads through MiXCR, one entry per CDR3 protein. The V and J calls here are based on TCRdb, not the publication. The sample has some 93,000 distinct CDR3 sequences; approximately 9% are singletons. This TCR was recovered from a female donor in good health. Some clones in this sample may be carry-over from other donors' samples. The material sequenced was whole blood.

CDR3 DNA sequence: TGTGCCAGCAGCTTAGGAGGGACAGGGGGAGAGACCCAGTACTTC. Amino acids: CASSLGGTGGETQYF. V and J are TRBV7-9 and TRBJ2-5; 11 bases agree with TRBD1. The CDR3 runs to 15 residues. V lost 1 base to trimming and J lost 4 bases; unmatched junction nucleotides: 2. The germline V gene has CDR1 SEHNR and CDR2 FQNEAQ (reference sequence). Variable domain in full (rest from reference TRBV7-9 and TRBJ2-5): DTGVSQNPRHKITKRGQNVTFRCDPISEHNRLYWYRQTLGQGPEFLTYFQNEAQLEKSRLLSDRFSAERPKGSFSTLEIQRTEQGDSAMYLCASSLGGTGGETQYFGPGTRLLVL.